What follows are 26 T cell receptor beta chains derived from one specimen sequenced in a study of blood T cell repertoires in COVID-19. Data came from immunoSEQ multiplex PCR; TCRdb stores just in-frame clones and leaves some out. The sample holds around 70,000 clones; 60% to 85% are singletons and the top ten take 20% to 25%. The sample consisted of peripheral blood. The source of these receptors is a human donor in a cohort sampled during active COVID-19.

This chain links TRBV9 with TRBJ2-3; TRBD2 agrees at 8 bases. This CDR3 is built from 16 residues. The V and J ends lost 0 bases and 3 bases, in that order; junction bases with no gene match: 6. Germline CDR1 SGDLS, CDR2 YYNGEE. Here the CDR3 DNA reads TGTGCCAGCAGCGTAGTCGACGGGGGGGTAACAGATACGCAGTATTTT. Protein product: CASSVVDGGVTDTQYF.

The CDR3 region is CASSLAPWRSQNEQFF. The CDR3 DNA is TGTGCCAGCAGCTTAGCGCCCTGGAGAAGCCAAAATGAGCAGTTCTTC. This rearrangement joins TRBV7-2 to TRBJ2-1; D remains unclear. This CDR3 is 16 amino acids long. Trimming cost V 0 bases and J 7 bases, with 16 bases left between them. Germline-derived CDR1 and CDR2 are SGHTA and FQGNSA.

The rearrangement uses TRBV7-8 and TRBJ2-5, with D perhaps matching TRBD1 (6 bases). V was pared by 3 bases and J by 5 bases, with 16 bases between. The CDR3 covers 15 residues. CDR1 SGHVS and CDR2 FQNEAQ come from the germline V gene. DNA of the CDR3: TGTGCCAGCAGCTTGGGTCAGGGGCGTCTCGAGACCCAGTACTTC. This encodes CASSLGQGRLETQYF. The full variable domain, rest sourced from reference TRBV7-8 and TRBJ2-5, is GAGVSQSPRYKVAKRGQDVALRCDPISGHVSLFWYQQALGQGPEFLTYFQNEAQLDKSGLPSDRFFAERPEGSVSTLKIQRTQQEDSAVYLCASSLGQGRLETQYFGPGTRLLVL.

DNA of the CDR3: TGTGCCAGCAGCTTTGTGGCAGGGGGGAGCGGTGAAAAACTGTTTTTT. Its translation is CASSFVAGGSGEKLFF. The V and J genes are TRBV5-5 and TRBJ1-4; the match to TRBD1 covers 7 bases. The germline V gene has CDR1 SGHKS and CDR2 YYEKEE (reference sequence). V shed 2 bases and J 7 bases; nucleotides not matched to a gene: 11. This CDR3 has 16 amino acids.

The gene calls are TRBV11-2 and TRBJ2-5; 10 bases fit TRBD1. The V gene's germline CDR1 is SGHAT and CDR2 FQNNGV. The CDR3 length is 15 residues. V shed 4 bases and J 2 bases; nucleotides not matched to a gene: 4. Here the CDR3 DNA reads TGTGCCAGCAGCTCCGGGACAGGGGTTCAAGAGACCCAGTACTTC. Its translation: CASSSGTGVQETQYF.

The chain employs TRBV19 and TRBJ2-5, with D possibly being TRBD2 (5 bases). Deletions cut 7 bases from V and 2 bases from J, with 14 bases between. The CDR3 has 14 amino acids. From germline, CDR1 is LNHDA and CDR2 SQIVND (reference sequence). The CDR3 region is CASKQNGVQETQYF. As DNA, the CDR3 is TGTGCCAGTAAACAAAACGGGGTTCAAGAGACCCAGTACTTC. Looking up the rest from reference TRBV19 and TRBJ2-5 gives the full variable domain: DGGITQSPKYLFRKEGQNVTLSCEQNLNHDAMYWYRQDPGQGLRLIYYSQIVNDFQKGDIAEGYSVSREKKESFPLTVTSAQKNPTAFYLCASKQNGVQETQYFGPGTRLLVL.

This chain links TRBV7-2 with TRBJ2-5; 11 nucleotides align to TRBD1. J gave up 7 bases and V 4 bases, and 5 bases lay outside the gene matches. Per germline, CDR1 SGHTA and CDR2 FQGNSA. The CDR3 has 14 amino acids. This chain's CDR3 is CASSSGTGGGTQYF. The CDR3, as DNA: TGTGCCAGCAGCTCCGGGACAGGGGGGGGGACCCAGTACTTC.

The rearrangement joins TRBV7-9 to TRBJ1-1; no clear D gene. The CDR3 has 18 residues. Per the germline V gene, CDR1 is SEHNR and CDR2 is FQNEAQ (reference sequence). Trimming pared 0 bases from V and 3 bases from J, leaving 20 bases between. CDR3 in DNA: TGTGCCAGCAGCTTAGCGCGTTTCAGTCGGGTTGAAGACACTGAAGCTTTCTTT. It translates to CASSLARFSRVEDTEAFF.

A few counts support this clone. The V and J genes are TRBV4-2 and TRBJ2-1; D gene unclear. Germline assignment: CDR1 LGHNA and CDR2 YNFKEQ. The CDR3 sequence is 9 residues long. The V end was cut by 4 bases, the J end by 14 bases, with 6 bases between. Written as DNA, the CDR3 is TGTGCCAGCAGCCCCCGCGAGTTCTTC. This sequence encodes CASSPREFF.

The genes are TRBV27 and TRBJ1-5, with 7 bases lining up with TRBD1. V gave up 2 bases and J gave up 7 bases; unmatched junction bases: 11. The CDR3 contains 16 residues. Germline CDR1 MNHEY, CDR2 SMNVEV (reference sequence). As DNA, the CDR3 is TGTGCCAGCAGTTTAAATTCAATGGCAGGGGGACAGCCCCAGCATTTT. It encodes CASSLNSMAGGQPQHF.

The chain couples TRBV2 to TRBJ2-3; 12 positions agree with TRBD2. The J segment lost 2 bases and the V segment lost 4 bases, leaving 4 bases of the junction unmatched. Germline CDR1 SNHLY, CDR2 FYNNEI. The CDR3 covers 16 residues. The CDR3 bases are TGTGCCAGCAGTGTGGGACTAGCGGGTCCCACAGATACGCAGTATTTT. Encoded protein: CASSVGLAGPTDTQYF.

The genes are TRBV7-9 and TRBJ2-5; D might be TRBD2 (6 bases). CDR1 SEHNR and CDR2 FQNEAQ come from the germline V gene (reference sequence). V was trimmed by 8 bases and J by 5 bases, leaving 18 bases between them. This CDR3 comprises 14 residues. Here the CDR3 reads CASGGGREVETQYF. The DNA for the CDR3 is TGTGCCAGCGGGGGAGGAAGGGAGGTCGAGACCCAGTACTTC.

This clone was seen only a few times. The chain carries TRBV28 and TRBJ2-6; perhaps TRBD1 as D (6 bases). The CDR3 runs to 16 residues. In germline, CDR1 is MDHEN, CDR2 SYDVKM. Trimming removed 5 bases at V and 4 bases at J, with 15 bases between. CDR3 sequence reads: CASSPNRVTGANVLTF. DNA for the CDR3: TGTGCCAGCAGTCCCAACAGGGTTACCGGGGCCAACGTCCTGACTTTC. Full variable domain (outside the CDR3, taken from reference TRBV28 and TRBJ2-6): DVKVTQSSRYLVKRTGEKVFLECVQDMDHENMFWYRQDPGLGLRLIYFSYDVKMKEKGDIPEGYSVSREKKERFSLILESASTNQTSMYLCASSPNRVTGANVLTFGAGSRLTVL.

The CDR3 nucleotides read TGTGCCAGCAGCCCTCACCAGAACTATGGCTACACCTTC. This translates into CASSPHQNYGYTF. The chain recombines TRBV9 with TRBJ1-2; no definite D call. V lost 4 bases, J lost 2 bases, and 9 bases lay in between. The CDR3 has 13 residues. Germline lookup yields CDR1 SGDLS and CDR2 YYNGEE.

The chain carries TRBV18 and TRBJ1-1; weak D call: TRBD1 (5 bases). Germline loops: CDR1 KGHSH, CDR2 LQKENI. Trimming stripped 4 bases from V and 1 base from J, with 13 bases between. The CDR3 loop spans 15 amino acids. The DNA of the CDR3 is TGTGCCAGCTCACTCAGGACACTTCCGAACACTGAAGCTTTCTTT. The encoded protein is CASSLRTLPNTEAFF.

This clone was observed a single time. This rearrangement joins TRBV18 to TRBJ2-1, with D tentatively TRBD1 (5 bases). Trimming cost V 6 bases and J 15 bases, with 15 bases left between them. Germline loops: CDR1 KGHSH, CDR2 LQKENI. The CDR3 length is 11 residues. The CDR3 sequence is CASSPRQGMFF. The CDR3 coding sequence is TGTGCCAGCTCGCCCCGGCAGGGTATGTTCTTC.

The chain employs TRBV19 and TRBJ2-3; D gene uncertain. This CDR3 contains 12 residues. V lost 2 bases and J 5 bases, leaving 5 bases between the germline ends. Germline-derived CDR1 and CDR2 are LNHDA and SQIVND (reference sequence). This CDR3 reads CASSITGDTQYF. CDR3 sequence (DNA): TGTGCCAGTAGTATAACCGGAGATACGCAGTATTTT.

The chain recombines TRBV5-5 with TRBJ1-6; TRBD1 is a possible D gene (6 bases). Trimming stripped 4 bases from V and 4 bases from J, with 15 bases between. CDR1 is SGHKS, CDR2 YYEKEE, per germline (reference sequence). The CDR3 consists of 16 residues. This CDR3 is CASSPGHRMYNSPLHF. As DNA, the CDR3 is TGTGCCAGCAGCCCGGGACACCGAATGTATAATTCACCCCTCCACTTT.

The J gene is TRBJ1-1, the V gene TRBV25-1; no clear D gene. This CDR3 comprises 12 residues. Per the germline V gene, CDR1 is MGHDK and CDR2 is SYGVNS. Between the trimmed V and J ends, which lost 5 bases and 4 bases, there was a span of 8 bases. The CDR3 reads CASSQTGTEAFF. CDR3 nucleotide sequence: TGTGCCAGCAGTCAAACCGGCACTGAAGCTTTCTTT.

This chain joins TRBV2 and TRBJ1-2, with 8 nucleotides matching TRBD1. This CDR3 has 14 amino acids. The germline V gene encodes CDR1 SNHLY and CDR2 FYNNEI. V lost 3 bases to trimming and J lost 9 bases; unmatched junction nucleotides: 9. The CDR3 is CASSELDRASRYTF. In DNA, the CDR3 is TGTGCCAGCAGTGAGCTGGACAGGGCTTCTCGCTACACCTTC.

The genes are TRBV28 and TRBJ2-7; D unresolved. The ends were cut back, 6 bases at V and 7 bases at J, with 10 bases in the middle. CDR1 MDHEN and CDR2 SYDVKM come from the germline V gene. The CDR3 loop spans 11 amino acids. CDR3 DNA: TGTGCCAGCAGCCCCAGGCTAGAGCAGTACTTC. Protein product: CASSPRLEQYF. The full variable domain, its missing parts supplied by reference TRBV28 and TRBJ2-7, is DVKVTQSSRYLVKRTGEKVFLECVQDMDHENMFWYRQDPGLGLRLIYFSYDVKMKEKGDIPEGYSVSREKKERFSLILESASTNQTSMYLCASSPRLEQYFGPGTRLTVT.

The chain combines TRBV15 with TRBJ2-5, with a tentative D call TRBD1 (6 bases). The CDR3 runs 15 residues. Between the trimmed V and J ends, which lost 2 bases and 5 bases, there was a span of 15 bases. Germline-derived CDR1 and CDR2 are LNHNV and YYDKDF (reference sequence). CDR3 region: CATSRRARGVETQYF. The CDR3 bases are TGTGCCACCAGCAGAAGGGCCAGGGGTGTGGAGACCCAGTACTTC.

This rearrangement joins TRBV9 to TRBJ2-5; D possibly corresponds to TRBD1 (5 bases). Between the trimmed V and J ends, which lost 0 bases and 5 bases, there was a span of 11 bases. There are 14 residues in the CDR3. The germline gives CDR1 SGDLS, CDR2 YYNGEE. CDR3 in DNA: TGTGCCAGCAGCGTAGGACAGTATGGGGAGACCCAGTACTTC. Translated, it gives CASSVGQYGETQYF.

The V and J genes are TRBV9 and TRBJ1-4; maybe TRBD1 (6 bases). V was trimmed by 4 bases and J by 8 bases, leaving 18 bases between them. Germline V lookup: CDR1 SGDLS, CDR2 YYNGEE. This CDR3 is built from 15 residues. CDR3 DNA sequence: TGTGCCAGCAGCCCCCGGTTTGGGGGCGAGGAAAAACTGTTTTTT. It encodes CASSPRFGGEEKLFF.

The gene calls are TRBV2 and TRBJ2-3, with 8 bases fitting TRBD1. The ends lost 6 bases at V and 0 bases at J; junction bases unmatched: 2. The CDR3 is made up of 14 amino acids. CDR1 SNHLY and CDR2 FYNNEI come from the germline V gene. This CDR3 is CASSRDRSTDTQYF. The CDR3 nucleotides are TGTGCCAGCAGCCGGGACAGGAGCACAGATACGCAGTATTTT. The variable domain in full, with the rest retrieved from reference TRBV2 and TRBJ2-3, is EPEVTQTPSHQVTQMGQEVILRCVPISNHLYFYWYRQILGQKVEFLVSFYNNEISEKSEIFDDQFSVERPDGSNFTLKIRSTKLEDSAMYFCASSRDRSTDTQYFGPGTRLTVL.

The chain links TRBV20-1 to TRBJ2-7, with D perhaps TRBD2 (5 bases). The germline V and J ends were trimmed by 3 bases and 2 bases, with 14 bases remaining between them. This CDR3 has 14 residues. The germline V gene encodes CDR1 DFQATT and CDR2 SNEGSKA (reference sequence). CDR3 residues: CSASRSGITYEQYF. The CDR3 coding sequence is TGCAGTGCTAGTCGGTCCGGGATTACCTACGAGCAGTACTTC.